The 2 T cell receptor beta chains reported below all come from one sample, sequenced in a study of T cell repertoires in cytomegalovirus infection. TCRdb itself ran the reads through MiXCR, one entry per CDR3 protein. The data show some 300,000 distinct CDR3 sequences, roughly a tenth seen once. The sequenced sample consisted of PBMCs. These receptor sequences come from a human donor in good health (CMV status not recorded). Some clones in this sample may be carry-over from other donors' samples.

This clonotype was detected ten times or more. This chain joins TRBV7-9 and TRBJ1-1; no definite D call. V lost 2 bases and J lost 5, with 0 bases in between. Per germline, CDR1 SEHNR and CDR2 FQNEAQ (reference sequence). The CDR3 spans 10 residues. DNA for the CDR3: TGTGCCAGCAGCTTAACTGAAGCTTTCTTT. Amino acid sequence: CASSLTEAFF.

This clonotype occurred many times. The chain couples TRBV6-1 to TRBJ1-1, with TRBD1 matching 7 bases. The CDR3 runs 16 residues. Trimming at V came to 6 bases and at J to 0 bases, leaving 10 bases not matched to a gene. Germline-derived CDR1 and CDR2 are MNHNS and SASEGT. CDR3 DNA: TGTGCCAGCAGCCCCTGGGAGGGGGCGATGAACACTGAAGCTTTCTTT. Translated, it gives CASSPWEGAMNTEAFF.